These 16 T cell receptor beta chains were sequenced from one sample in a study of blood T cell repertoires in COVID-19 (dated by TCRdb to 2018 to 2020). Library preparation was by the immunoSEQ multiplex PCR assay. Imported from immuneACCESS, the table was reduced by TCRdb to in-frame sequences with V and J called. These copies leave out some clones; in studies compared against another copy, an unresolved V gene accounts for under half, and the cause of the remainder is not known. Across this sample there are hundreds of thousands of clones, with about nine tenths seen only once. Over 6% of the sample belongs to the ten largest clones. Sequencing input: PBMCs or T cells enriched from blood (not recorded which). The receptor source for this set is a young woman with acute COVID-19.

V usage is TRBV2 and J usage is TRBJ1-1; D is perhaps TRBD1 (5 bases). The CDR3 is 12 amino acids. Germline V gene data show CDR1 as SNHLY and CDR2 as FYNNEI. Trimming removed 7 bases from V and 5 bases from J, with 11 bases in between. The CDR3 here is CASIQGRTEAFF. CDR3 nucleotides: TGTGCCAGCATCCAGGGAAGGACTGAAGCTTTCTTT. The full variable domain, completed using reference TRBV2 and TRBJ1-1, is EPEVTQTPSHQVTQMGQEVILRCVPISNHLYFYWYRQILGQKVEFLVSFYNNEISEKSEIFDDQFSVERPDGSNFTLKIRSTKLEDSAMYFCASIQGRTEAFFGQGTRLTVV.

This chain links TRBV5-5 with TRBJ2-7; 10 nucleotides align to TRBD2. Germline V gene lookup returns CDR1 SGHKS and CDR2 YYEKEE (reference sequence). V dropped 5 bases and J dropped 5; count of bases not matched to a gene: 4. The CDR3 length is 13 residues. CDR3 nucleotide sequence: TGTGCCAGCAGAGTAGCGGGAGGCAACGAGCAGTACTTC. Protein sequence: CASRVAGGNEQYF.

Remarks on this clone: Other DNA variants within this sample encode the same CDR3. V usage is TRBV30 and J usage is TRBJ2-1; TRBD2 is a possible D gene (6 bases). Trimming removed 0 bases from V and 10 bases from J, with 7 bases in between. CDR1 GTSNPN and CDR2 SVGIG come from the germline V gene (reference sequence). The CDR3 sequence is 11 residues long. CDR3 amino acids: CAWSVGGEQFF. CDR3 bases: TGTGCCTGGAGTGTTGGAGGGGAGCAGTTCTTC.

CDR3: CASSQFLEAFF. Written as DNA, the CDR3 is TGCGCCAGCAGTCAATTCTTGGAAGCTTTCTTT. The chain has TRBV23-1 and TRBJ1-1; no clear D gene. TRBV23-1 is placed among ORFs of uncertain function. The germline V and J ends were trimmed by 1 base and 8 bases, with 5 bases remaining between them. CDR3 length equals 11 residues.

The chain is built from TRBV9 and TRBJ1-1; maybe TRBD1 (5 bases). Trimming stripped 0 bases from V and 3 bases from J, with 6 bases between. Germline lookup yields CDR1 SGDLS and CDR2 YYNGEE. The CDR3 sequence is 13 residues long. The CDR3 DNA is TGTGCCAGCAGCGTAGGACAGTACACTGAAGCTTTCTTT. Translated, it gives CASSVGQYTEAFF.

The chain is built from TRBV5-1 and TRBJ2-1; no clear D gene. The CDR3 has 14 amino acids. The germline V gene has CDR1 SGHRS and CDR2 YFSETQ. V dropped 4 bases and J dropped 4 bases, with 12 bases sitting between them. CDR3 sequence (DNA): TGCGCCAGCAGCCCCCGGGTTTCGTACAATGAGCAGTTCTTC. Translating it yields CASSPRVSYNEQFF.

J is TRBJ1-4 and V is TRBV30, with D hard to call. The CDR3 spans 15 residues. Germline CDR1 and CDR2: GTSNPN and SVGIG (reference sequence). Trimming removed 4 bases from V and 5 bases from J, with 17 bases in between. CDR3 coding DNA: TGTGCCTGGAATATCCTCAGACAACTGAATGAAAAACTGTTTTTT. Its protein product is CAWNILRQLNEKLFF.

V is TRBV6-4 and J is TRBJ1-4; D not resolved. Trimming removed 9 bases from V and 7 bases from J, with 21 bases in between. The CDR3 consists of 15 residues. Germline-derived CDR1 and CDR2 are MRHNA and SNTAGT. The CDR3: CARPPNNQRGEKLFF. The CDR3 DNA is TGTGCCAGACCTCCGAATAACCAAAGAGGTGAAAAACTGTTTTTT.

The chain couples TRBV5-1 to TRBJ2-3, with TRBD2 identical over 8 bases. V lost 3 bases and J lost 3; bases outside the gene matches: 3. This CDR3 has 14 amino acids. Per the germline V gene, CDR1 is SGHRS and CDR2 is YFSETQ. This CDR3 reads CASSSSGLTDTQYF. DNA of the CDR3: TGCGCCAGCAGCTCTAGCGGGCTAACAGATACGCAGTATTTT.

CDR3 protein: CASRGLGLSSYNEQFF. CDR3 in DNA: TGTGCCAGCAGGGGACTAGGACTGAGCTCCTACAATGAGCAGTTCTTC. The J gene is TRBJ2-1, the V gene TRBV21-1; the table's D call, TRBD2, was not checked against the DNA. TRBV21-1 represents a pseudogene. The CDR3 extends over 16 amino acids.

V usage is TRBV5-1 and J usage is TRBJ2-2; TRBD1 might be the D (5 bases). This CDR3 comprises 16 residues. Per the germline V gene, CDR1 is SGHRS and CDR2 is YFSETQ. V lost 4 bases, J lost 2 bases, and 15 bases lay in between. The CDR3 is CASSQLRQPNTGELFF. CDR3 nucleotide sequence: TGCGCCAGCAGCCAATTACGACAGCCTAACACCGGGGAGCTGTTTTTT.

The chain is built from TRBV5-1 and TRBJ2-3; 7 positions match TRBD2. The CDR3 consists of 15 residues. Germline values: CDR1 SGHRS, CDR2 YFSETQ. Germline trimming cut 1 base from V and 2 bases from J; bases unmatched to any gene: 4. CDR3: CASSLTGLNTDTQYF. The CDR3, as DNA: TGCGCCAGCAGCTTGACGGGACTAAACACAGATACGCAGTATTTT. Full variable domain (missing parts from reference TRBV5-1 and TRBJ2-3): KAGVTQTPRYLIKTRGQQVTLSCSPISGHRSVSWYQQTPGQGLQFLFEYFSETQRNKGNFPGRFSGRQFSNSRSEMNVSTLELGDSALYLCASSLTGLNTDTQYFGPGTRLTVL.

This chain uses TRBV18 with TRBJ1-6, with 7 nucleotides matching TRBD1. V dropped 3 bases and J dropped 5; count of bases not matched to a gene: 4. The CDR3 is 15 amino acids. Germline CDR1 KGHSH, CDR2 LQKENI. CDR3 sequence reads: CASSPGGQNNSPLHF. The CDR3 DNA follows: TGTGCCAGCTCACCCGGGGGACAGAATAATTCACCCCTCCACTTT.

This sequence joins TRBV19 and TRBJ2-7; maybe TRBD1 (5 bases). V was cut by 3 bases and J by 3 bases, with 12 bases left in between. The CDR3 extends over 14 amino acids. Germline loops: CDR1 LNHDA, CDR2 SQIVND (reference sequence). The CDR3 DNA follows: TGTGCCAGTAGTATGGCTTGGCAGGGCTACGAGCAGTACTTC. Its protein product is CASSMAWQGYEQYF. Full variable domain (rest looked up from reference TRBV19 and TRBJ2-7): DGGITQSPKYLFRKEGQNVTLSCEQNLNHDAMYWYRQDPGQGLRLIYYSQIVNDFQKGDIAEGYSVSREKKESFPLTVTSAQKNPTAFYLCASSMAWQGYEQYFGPGTRLTVT.

The CDR3 DNA reads TGCGCCAGCAGTGGGGGGGGCGGTTTAGACCAAGAGACCCAGTACTTC. It encodes CASSGGGGLDQETQYF. This chain links TRBV10-2 with TRBJ2-5; D is perhaps TRBD2 (7 bases). CDR3 size: 16 residues. CDR1 WSHSY and CDR2 SAAADI come from the germline V gene. Trimming took 4 bases from V and 0 from J, leaving 15 bases between them.

The V gene is TRBV3-1 (or the pseudogene TRBV3-2), the J gene TRBJ2-7; perhaps TRBD2 as D (6 bases). The germline gives CDR1 LGHDT, CDR2 YNNKEL (reference sequence). The CDR3 is made up of 14 amino acids. With 4 bases removed from V and 3 bases from J, the gap between germline ends came to 13 bases. The CDR3 loop is CASSPYVGGYEQYF. The DNA for the CDR3 is TGTGCCAGCAGCCCTTATGTCGGGGGCTACGAGCAGTACTTC.